This T cell receptor beta chain appears in the sequencing data of a study of human T cells and chemical hapten exposure. Study context: While the approximately 22-week study was under way, patients received diphenylcyclopropenone on the scalp every week.

Germline lookup yields CDR1 LNHNV and CDR2 YYDKDF (reference sequence). This CDR3 comprises 12 residues. With 3 bases removed from V and 6 bases from J, the gap between germline ends came to 5 bases. The time point denotes: patch test 1, 2 weeks after DPC sensitization. Treatment here: therapeutic diphenylcyclopropenone sensitization with weekly scalp DPC. The study, taken as a whole, reports: Significantly more large CDR3 similarity clusters were formed by expanded TCRs than by controls.

The library attached unique molecular identifiers to individual cDNA molecules. Each CDR3 protein is one row after TCRdb ran MiXCR on the RACE reads. The sample includes roughly 380,000 distinct CDR3 sequences, approximately 5.1% seen only once; the top ten take around 2%. This clonotype was detected only a few times. Its specificity is unknown. V is TRBV15 and J is TRBJ2-2; no clear D. The sample was whole blood, taken in connection with sensitization to the hapten diphenylcyclopropenone (DPC). The source is a woman between 50 and 59 years old with alopecia areata. Some clones in this sample may be carry-over from other donors' samples. The CDR3 sequence: CATSSLAGELFF. CDR3 nucleotide sequence: TGTGCCACCAGCAGCCTTGCCGGGGAGCTGTTTTTT.